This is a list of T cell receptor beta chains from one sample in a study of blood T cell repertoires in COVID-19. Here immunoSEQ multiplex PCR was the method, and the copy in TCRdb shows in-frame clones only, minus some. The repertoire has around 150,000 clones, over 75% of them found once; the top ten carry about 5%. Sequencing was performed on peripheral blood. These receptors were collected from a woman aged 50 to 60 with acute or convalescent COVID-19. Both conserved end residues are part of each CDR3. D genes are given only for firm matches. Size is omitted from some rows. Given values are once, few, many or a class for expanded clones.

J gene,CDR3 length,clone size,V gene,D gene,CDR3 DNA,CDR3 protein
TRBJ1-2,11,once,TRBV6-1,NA,TGTGCCAGCAGTGAAGTCGGGGGCTACACCTTC,CASSEVGGYTF
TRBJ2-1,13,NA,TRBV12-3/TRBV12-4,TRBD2,TGTGCCAGCAGTCTGACTAGCGGGGGGGCCACGTTCTTC,CASSLTSGGATFF
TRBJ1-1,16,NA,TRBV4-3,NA,TGCGCCAGCAGCCGTTCGCGGGACGGGGGGAGGACTGAAGCTTTCTTT,CASSRSRDGGRTEAFF
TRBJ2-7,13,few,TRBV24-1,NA,TGTGCCACCAAAGGGGTTAGCTCCTACGAGCAGTACTTC,CATKGVSSYEQYF
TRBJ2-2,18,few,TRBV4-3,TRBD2,TGCGCCAGCAGCCAAGATTGGGGAGCGGGGGGAAACACCGGGGAGCTGTTTTTT,CASSQDWGAGGNTGELFF
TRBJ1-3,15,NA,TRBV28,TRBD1,TGTGCCAGCAGTTCGCAGGGGGCAGAAGGAAACACCATATATTTT,CASSSQGAEGNTIYF
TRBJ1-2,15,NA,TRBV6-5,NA,TGTGCCAGCAGAATTGGGTTATTGGACACCTATGGCTACACCTTC,CASRIGLLDTYGYTF
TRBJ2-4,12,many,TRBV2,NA,TGTGCCAGCCGATCGGTCCGGGACATTCCATTCTTC,CASRSVRDIPFF
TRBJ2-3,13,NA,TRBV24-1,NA,TGTGCCACCAGTGGGCCTGTCCCAGATACGCAGTATTTT,CATSGPVPDTQYF
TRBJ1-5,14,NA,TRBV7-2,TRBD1,TGTGCCAGCAGCGCGGGGACAGTAAGGCAGCCCCAGCATTTT,CASSAGTVRQPQHF
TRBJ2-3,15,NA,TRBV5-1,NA,TGCGCCAGCAGCTTGGTGGGCAGGGCCGGAGATACGCAGTATTTT,CASSLVGRAGDTQYF
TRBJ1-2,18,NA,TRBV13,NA,TGTGCCAGCAGCTTAAGGTACAGGCTCTCCGCAGATCATCATGGCTACACCTTC,CASSLRYRLSADHHGYTF
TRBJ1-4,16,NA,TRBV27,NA,TGTGCCAGCAGTACACACACAGGGAAGGCTAATGAAAAACTGTTTTTT,CASSTHTGKANEKLFF
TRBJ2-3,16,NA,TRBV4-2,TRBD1,TGTGCCAGCAGCCAAGAGGCAACAGGGGGCTTGGATACGCAGTATTTT,CASSQEATGGLDTQYF
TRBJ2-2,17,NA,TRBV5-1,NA,TGCGCCAGCAGCTTTGGGGAACAGGGTTCCCCCTCCGGGGAGCTGTTTTTT,CASSFGEQGSPSGELFF
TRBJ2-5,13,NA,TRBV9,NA,TGTGCCAGCAGCGCAGAAGGGGGAGCGACCCAGTACTTC,CASSAEGGATQYF
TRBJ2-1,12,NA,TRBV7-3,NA,TGTGCCACGGAACTAGGGATCAATGAGCAGTTCTTC,CATELGINEQFF
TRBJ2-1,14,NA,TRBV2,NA,TGTGCCAGCATCCCAGTCACCTCCTACAATGAGCAGTTCTTC,CASIPVTSYNEQFF
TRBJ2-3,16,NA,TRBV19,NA,TGTGCCAGTAGTATGGGGGCAGAAGCTAGCACAGATACGCAGTATTTT,CASSMGAEASTDTQYF
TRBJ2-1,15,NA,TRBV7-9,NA,TGTGCCAGCAGCGCAGGGTCCCCCCAATACAATGAGCAGTTCTTC,CASSAGSPQYNEQFF
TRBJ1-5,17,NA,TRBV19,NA,TGTGCCAGTAGTATAGGCGGGGGCCGATATAGCAATCAGCCCCAGCATTTT,CASSIGGGRYSNQPQHF
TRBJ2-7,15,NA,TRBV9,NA,TGTGCCAGCAGCGTAGGTCTTGGCTTCTCCTACGAGCAGTACTTC,CASSVGLGFSYEQYF
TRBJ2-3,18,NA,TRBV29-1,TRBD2,TGCAGCGTTGAAGGTGATAGCGGGCATCTATTTGACACAGATACGCAGTATTTT,CSVEGDSGHLFDTDTQYF
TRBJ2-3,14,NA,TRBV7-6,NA,TGTGCCAGCAGCTTCGGCGGGGGCGTAGATACGCAGTATTTT,CASSFGGGVDTQYF
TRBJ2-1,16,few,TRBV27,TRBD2,TGTGCCAGCAGTCTATTGCTAGCGGGGGGGACTCATGAGCAGTTCTTC,CASSLLLAGGTHEQFF
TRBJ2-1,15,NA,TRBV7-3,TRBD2,TGTGCCAGCAGCCCACTAGCGGACTCCTACAATGAGCAGTTCTTC,CASSPLADSYNEQFF
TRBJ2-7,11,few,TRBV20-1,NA,TGCAGTGCAGATCGGGGTACCGAGCAGTACTTC,CSADRGTEQYF
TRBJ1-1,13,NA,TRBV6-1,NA,TGTGCCAGCAGTGAAACGGGGAGAACTGAAGCTTTCTTT,CASSETGRTEAFF